These T cell receptor beta chains were read from a single sample in a study of neurological immune-mediated disorders. TCRdb re-called the 5' RACE reads with MiXCR, one entry per CDR3 protein. The sample holds 65,000 to 70,000 distinct CDR3 sequences; approximately 4.1% are singletons and the top ten take around 2.6%. The sequenced sample consisted of PBMCs. The receptors here all came from a man aged 50-60 years with multiple sclerosis. Each CDR3 is given with its conserved first and last residue. A D gene is named only where the DNA matches it firmly. The size entry is marked missing in some rows and otherwise reads once, few, many or a size class.

clone_size,v_call,d_call,j_call,cdr3_nt,cdr3_aa
many,TRBV5-1,TRBD1,TRBJ1-4,TGCGCCAGCAGCAAGGGACAGGGGCGGATTAATGAAAAACTGTTTTTT,CASSKGQGRINEKLFF
many,TRBV12-3/TRBV12-4,NA,TRBJ2-5,TGTGCCAGCAGTCCGCCGAAACGGGGGGAGACCCAGTACTTC,CASSPPKRGETQYF
many,TRBV14,NA,TRBJ1-1,TGTGCCAGCAGCCAAGTTGTAGGGGAAAACGCTGGAGCTTTCTTT,CASSQVVGENAGAFF
many,TRBV20-1,TRBD2,TRBJ2-1,TGCAGTGCCACGGGACTAGCGGCCCCCGACTCCTACAATGAGCAGTTCTTC,CSATGLAAPDSYNEQFF
many,TRBV11-2,NA,TRBJ1-3,TGTGCCAGCGGACGGAGCTCTGGAAACACCATATATTTT,CASGRSSGNTIYF
many,TRBV5-4,NA,TRBJ2-2,TGTGCCAGCAGCTTCCCTGGCCAGGGTATCGCCGGGGAGCTGTTTTTT,CASSFPGQGIAGELFF
many,TRBV5-6,NA,TRBJ2-3,TGTGCCAGCAGCGATTTGACAGATACGCAGTATTTT,CASSDLTDTQYF
few,TRBV4-3,TRBD1,TRBJ1-1,TGCGCCAGCAGCGAGGGGGCAGGAAACACTGAAGCTTTCTTT,CASSEGAGNTEAFF
many,TRBV7-9,TRBD2,TRBJ2-5,TGTGCCAGCAGCCCTATCGGTAGCGGGAGGATTTCTGAGACCCAGTACTTC,CASSPIGSGRISETQYF
many,TRBV7-9,NA,TRBJ2-3,TGTGCCAGCAGCCCACGAGACAGGAGAAGCACAGATACGCAGTATTTT,CASSPRDRRSTDTQYF
many,TRBV5-1,NA,TRBJ1-1,TGCGCCAGCAGCTTGGCCCGGGGTTCGAACACTGAAGCTTTCTTT,CASSLARGSNTEAFF
many,TRBV7-9,TRBD2,TRBJ2-1,TGTGCCAGCAGCCCCCCATTTAGCGGGGGGGACTACAATGAGCAGTTCTTC,CASSPPFSGGDYNEQFF
many,TRBV7-6,NA,TRBJ1-1,TGTGCCAGCAGTCTGGAATTGACGGGTGAAGCTTTCTTT,CASSLELTGEAFF
many,TRBV18,NA,TRBJ1-1,TGTGCCAGCAACCAGGGGATGAACACTGAAGCTTTCTTT,CASNQGMNTEAFF
many,TRBV5-1,NA,TRBJ1-1,TGCGCCAGCAGCTTCCTGAACACTGAAGCTTTCTTT,CASSFLNTEAFF
NA,TRBV6-1,NA,TRBJ2-3,TGTGCCAGCACCACCTGGGGCGGTAGCACAGATACGCAGTATTTT,CASTTWGGSTDTQYF
many,TRBV7-9,TRBD1,TRBJ1-1,TGTGCCAGCAGCTTAGTCCCCGACAGGGAAAAGAACACTGAAGCTTTCTTT,CASSLVPDREKNTEAFF
many,TRBV7-6,TRBD1,TRBJ2-1,TGTGCCAGCAGCGACGACAGGGGGCTCAACAATGAGCAGTTCTTC,CASSDDRGLNNEQFF
many,TRBV20-1,TRBD1,TRBJ1-1,TGCAGTGCAAAGACAGGGGGCCCTAACACTGAAGCTTTCTTT,CSAKTGGPNTEAFF
many,TRBV7-8,NA,TRBJ1-5,TGTGCCAGCAGCACCTCAACGGTGGCTTCGCATCAGCCCCAGCATTTT,CASSTSTVASHQPQHF